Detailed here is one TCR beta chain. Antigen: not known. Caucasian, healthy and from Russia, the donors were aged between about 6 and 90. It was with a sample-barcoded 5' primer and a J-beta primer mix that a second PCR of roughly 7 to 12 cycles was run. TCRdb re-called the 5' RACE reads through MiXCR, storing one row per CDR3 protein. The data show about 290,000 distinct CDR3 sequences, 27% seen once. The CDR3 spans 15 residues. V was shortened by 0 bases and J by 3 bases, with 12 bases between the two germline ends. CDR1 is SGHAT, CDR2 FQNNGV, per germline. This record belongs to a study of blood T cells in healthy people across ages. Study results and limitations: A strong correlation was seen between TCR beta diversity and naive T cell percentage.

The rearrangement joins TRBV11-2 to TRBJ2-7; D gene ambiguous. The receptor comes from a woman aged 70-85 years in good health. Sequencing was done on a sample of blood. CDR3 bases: TGTGCCAGCAGCTTAGACGGTTTTGGGGTCTACGAGCAGTACTTC. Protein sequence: CASSLDGFGVYEQYF. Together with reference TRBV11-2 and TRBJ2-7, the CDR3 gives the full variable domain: EAGVAQSPRYKIIEKRQSVAFWCNPISGHATLYWYQQILGQGPKLLIQFQNNGVVDDSQLPKDRFSAERLKGVDSTLKIQPAKLEDSAVYLCASSLDGFGVYEQYFGPGTRLTVT.